This T cell receptor (beta chain) was sequenced in a study of CD8 T cells in Susac syndrome. V lost 3 bases, J lost 3 bases, and 6 bases stayed unmatched. CDR1 and CDR2 (germline): KGHSH, LQKENI. CDR3 length: 15 residues. RNA was extracted with the RNeasy kit, and a quantity of roughly 0.5 to 1 ug was reverse transcribed using random hexamers. The amplification used immunoSEQ multiplex PCR on TCR beta CDR3; it spanned 54 Vbeta and 13 Jbeta. From the immunoSEQ multiplex PCR reads, TCRdb called clonotypes with MiXCR, one entry per CDR3 protein. The table includes tens of thousands of distinct CDR3 sequences, 85% to 95% detected once. This clonotype is a singleton in its sample.

Sequencing was carried out using CD4+ T cells from PBMCs. The clonotype originates from a human donor with Susac syndrome. The chain joins TRBV18 to TRBJ2-3; 7 bases are a match to TRBD1. CDR3 in DNA: TGTGCCAGCTCACCGACAGGGTTCATAACAGATACGCAGTATTTT. It is translated as CASSPTGFITDTQYF. Combining the CDR3 with reference TRBV18 and TRBJ2-3 gives the whole variable domain NAGVMQNPRHLVRRRGQEARLRCSPMKGHSHVYWYRQLPEEGLKFMVYLQKENIIDESGMPKERFSAEFPKEGPSILRIQQVVRGDSAAYFCASSPTGFITDTQYFGPGTRLTVL.